This T cell receptor beta chain was recorded in a study of cytomegalovirus exposure and HLA in healthy donors. PCR employed 60 Vbeta and 13 Jbeta primers. Generated by immunoSEQ multiplex PCR, the TCRdb table keeps only in-frame clones and is missing some. The sample lists around 120,000 clones, over 65% seen once, with roughly 6.3% in the top ten. V lost 5 bases and J lost 2; bases outside the gene matches: 9. CDR3 size: 15 residues. In germline, CDR1 is LNHDA, CDR2 SQIVND (reference sequence). The sample was PBMCs. This rearrangement joins TRBV19 to TRBJ2-7; 7 bases agree with TRBD2. The TCR was taken from a woman between 40 and 55 years old in good health and CMV-seronegative. The DNA of the CDR3 is TGTGCCAGTAGTTTCTCCGCGGGAGAAACCTACGAGCAGTACTTC. It translates to CASSFSAGETYEQYF.